These T cell receptor beta chains were read from a single sample in a study of blood T cell repertoires in COVID-19. Generated by immunoSEQ multiplex PCR, the TCRdb table keeps only in-frame clones and is missing some. The sample shows 120,000 or so clones, roughly nine tenths of them seen only once. Sequenced sample: peripheral blood. The receptors were sampled from a man aged 65 to 85 who had recovered from COVID-19. Both conserved end residues are part of each CDR3. A D gene is named only where the DNA matches it firmly. The size entry is marked missing in some rows and otherwise reads once, few, many or a size class.

D	V	J	size	DNA	CDR3
TRBD1	TRBV5-4	TRBJ2-7	NA	TGTGCCAGCAGCCTAGGGACAGATACCTACGAGCAGTACTTC	CASSLGTDTYEQYF
NA	TRBV2	TRBJ1-2	NA	TGTGCCAGCAGTGATGGGGACACTTATGGCTACACCTTC	CASSDGDTYGYTF
TRBD1	TRBV29-1	TRBJ2-5	NA	TGCAGCGTTGATCCGACCGGACCCAGGGGGGAGACCCAGTACTTC	CSVDPTGPRGETQYF
TRBD1	TRBV5-8	TRBJ1-1	NA	TGTGCCAGCAGCACCGACAGGGGGCCGAACACTGAAGCTTTCTTT	CASSTDRGPNTEAFF
TRBD1	TRBV19	TRBJ1-2	NA	TGTGCCAGTAGCAGGGGGAGAGCCGACTATGGCTACACCTTC	CASSRGRADYGYTF
NA	TRBV28	TRBJ1-6	NA	TGTGCCAGCAGTTTGCAGGGTTATAATTCACCCCTCCACTTT	CASSLQGYNSPLHF
TRBD1	TRBV19	TRBJ1-2	NA	TGTGCCAGTTCCCTCAGCCGGACAGGGGGCGCCAATGGCTACACCTTC	CASSLSRTGGANGYTF
NA	TRBV7-9	TRBJ1-6	medium-sized	TGTGCCAGCAGCTTAGTCTCTGGTACCCAGGGATCACCCCTCCACTTT	CASSLVSGTQGSPLHF
NA	TRBV6-6	TRBJ2-2	NA	TGTGCCAGCAGTTACCTTGGAAAAGGGGCCGGGGAGCTGTTTTTT	CASSYLGKGAGELFF
NA	TRBV29-1	TRBJ1-2	NA	TGCAGCTTCCGGGGAGATGGCTACACCTTC	CSFRGDGYTF
TRBD1	TRBV4-3	TRBJ1-2	NA	TGCGCCAGCAGCCCAGGGAGACAGGGGGACTATGGCTACACCTTC	CASSPGRQGDYGYTF
NA	TRBV7-2	TRBJ1-5	once	TGTGCCAGCAGCTTACGACGGGGGGCGGATCAGCCCCAGCATTTT	CASSLRRGADQPQHF
NA	TRBV2	TRBJ2-1	NA	TGTGCCAGCACGGCCGGACACACCTACAATGAGCAGTTCTTC	CASTAGHTYNEQFF
NA	TRBV19	TRBJ1-6	NA	TGTGCCAGCCAACAGGGATATAATTCACCCCTCCACTTT	CASQQGYNSPLHF
NA	TRBV24-1	TRBJ2-5	NA	TGTGCCACCAGTGCGCACAGGGCGTACCAAGAGACCCAGTACTTC	CATSAHRAYQETQYF
TRBD2	TRBV7-3	TRBJ2-1	NA	TGTGCCAGCAGCCTAGCTAGCGGGGTTTACAATGAGCAGTTCTTC	CASSLASGVYNEQFF
TRBD1	TRBV7-3	TRBJ2-7	NA	TGTGCCAGCAGTAAACAGGGGGGCGAGCAGTACTTC	CASSKQGGEQYF
NA	TRBV6-5	TRBJ1-1	NA	TGTGCCAGCAAATTTTACAGGGCCACTGAAGCTTTCTTT	CASKFYRATEAFF
TRBD2	TRBV29-1	TRBJ2-2	NA	TGCAGCGTTGAAGATCAGGGGAACGGGAGGGGAGGGGAGCTGTTTTTT	CSVEDQGNGRGGELFF
TRBD2	TRBV5-1	TRBJ2-2	NA	TGCGCCAGCAGCTTCCGGAGCCGTACTAGCGGGGGGCAGGTCGGGGAGCTGTTTTTT	CASSFRSRTSGGQVGELFF
TRBD2	TRBV5-1	TRBJ2-1	NA	TGCGCCAGCAGCTTTGGACTAGCGGGCTACTCCTACAATGAGCAGTTCTTC	CASSFGLAGYSYNEQFF
TRBD2	TRBV3-1/TRBV3-2	TRBJ2-5	NA	TGTGCCAGCAGCCAATACGTAGCGGGGGAAGAGACCCAGTACTTC	CASSQYVAGEETQYF
NA	TRBV19	TRBJ1-5	NA	TGTGCCAGTAGCAAAACAGACAGGAACAATCAGCCCCAGCATTTT	CASSKTDRNNQPQHF
NA	TRBV25-1	TRBJ1-2	NA	TGTGCCAGCAGGGGCGGCGGGGGAACTAACTATGGCTACACCTTC	CASRGGGGTNYGYTF
NA	TRBV24-1	TRBJ1-2	NA	TGTGCCACCAGTGACCGATCGGACAGTTATGGCTACACCTTC	CATSDRSDSYGYTF
TRBD1	TRBV24-1	TRBJ2-7	once	TGTGCCACCAGTGACGTACCCGGGACAGGGTCAGGATACGAGCAGTACTTC	CATSDVPGTGSGYEQYF
NA	TRBV5-6	TRBJ2-2	NA	TGTGCCAGCAGCCCGAGGAGGGCGAACACCGGGGAGCTGTTTTTT	CASSPRRANTGELFF
NA	TRBV5-1	TRBJ1-2	once	TGCGCCAGCAGCCCAGCACAGTACACTCAAGGCTACACCTTC	CASSPAQYTQGYTF
NA	TRBV29-1	TRBJ2-7	NA	TGCAGCATTGGCGGGGATGGGCCCTACGAGCAGTACTTC	CSIGGDGPYEQYF
NA	TRBV9	TRBJ2-3	NA	TGTGCCAGCAGCCCGAACAGGGATACGCAGTATTTT	CASSPNRDTQYF
NA	TRBV28	TRBJ1-3	NA	TGTGCCAGCAGTTTGGGCCCCGCGGGGGGCAGGACTGGAAACACCATATATTTT	CASSLGPAGGRTGNTIYF
NA	TRBV27	TRBJ2-6	NA	TGTGCCAGCAGCCACGGGACGGGGGTCTCTGGGGCCAACGTCCTGACTTTC	CASSHGTGVSGANVLTF
TRBD1	TRBV2	TRBJ1-5	few	TGTGCCAGCAGAACCACAGGGGGGGGCAATCAGCCCCAGCATTTT	CASRTTGGGNQPQHF
NA	TRBV5-4	TRBJ2-5	once	TGTGCCAGCAGCTTGGAGTCAGGGCTCCTGGAGACCCAGTACTTC	CASSLESGLLETQYF
TRBD2	TRBV5-3	TRBJ2-1	NA	TGTGCCAGAAGCTTAGGAAGGGTCGGGAGGAACAATGAGCAGTTCTTC	CARSLGRVGRNNEQFF
TRBD2	TRBV27	TRBJ2-1	NA	TGTGCCAGCAGTTTAATCCGCGGGGGGGCAAATGAGCAGTTCTTC	CASSLIRGGANEQFF
NA	TRBV9	TRBJ2-1	NA	TGTGCCAGCAGCCCAAAAGCCTCCAGGGTCCCTAGTATCGAGAATGAGCAGTTCTTC	CASSPKASRVPSIENEQFF